This TCR beta chain was captured in a study of shared clonotypes between healthy human individuals. Study outcomes and limitations: How much donors shared clonotypes was expected to be affected by sequencing depth. Clonotypes shared by all four donors outscored non-shared clonotypes in generation probability.

Germline loops: CDR1 SNHLY, CDR2 FYNNEI. The CDR3 has 14 amino acids. Unmatched junction bases numbered 3, after V lost 4 bases and J lost 2 bases. Sequenced by immunoSEQ multiplex PCR; TCRdb stores in-frame clones only, minus some. The profile shows 950,000 to 1,200,000 clones, 70% to 80% of them singletons. Only a few counts were recorded for this clone. The antigen remains unidentified. The V call is TRBV2, the J call TRBJ1-2, with 8 positions matching TRBD1. Sequenced: memory CD4+ T cells from PBMCs. Indicated subset: CD45RA-negative fraction. This receptor was taken from a man aged 18 to 29 in good health. Some clones in this sample may be carry-over from other donors' samples. CDR3 DNA sequence: TGTGCCAGCAGTGGGACAGGGATCAACTATGGCTACACCTTC. It codes for CASSGTGINYGYTF. The full variable domain, rest sourced from reference TRBV2 and TRBJ1-2, is EPEVTQTPSHQVTQMGQEVILRCVPISNHLYFYWYRQILGQKVEFLVSFYNNEISEKSEIFDDQFSVERPDGSNFTLKIRSTKLEDSAMYFCASSGTGINYGYTFGSGTRLTVV.